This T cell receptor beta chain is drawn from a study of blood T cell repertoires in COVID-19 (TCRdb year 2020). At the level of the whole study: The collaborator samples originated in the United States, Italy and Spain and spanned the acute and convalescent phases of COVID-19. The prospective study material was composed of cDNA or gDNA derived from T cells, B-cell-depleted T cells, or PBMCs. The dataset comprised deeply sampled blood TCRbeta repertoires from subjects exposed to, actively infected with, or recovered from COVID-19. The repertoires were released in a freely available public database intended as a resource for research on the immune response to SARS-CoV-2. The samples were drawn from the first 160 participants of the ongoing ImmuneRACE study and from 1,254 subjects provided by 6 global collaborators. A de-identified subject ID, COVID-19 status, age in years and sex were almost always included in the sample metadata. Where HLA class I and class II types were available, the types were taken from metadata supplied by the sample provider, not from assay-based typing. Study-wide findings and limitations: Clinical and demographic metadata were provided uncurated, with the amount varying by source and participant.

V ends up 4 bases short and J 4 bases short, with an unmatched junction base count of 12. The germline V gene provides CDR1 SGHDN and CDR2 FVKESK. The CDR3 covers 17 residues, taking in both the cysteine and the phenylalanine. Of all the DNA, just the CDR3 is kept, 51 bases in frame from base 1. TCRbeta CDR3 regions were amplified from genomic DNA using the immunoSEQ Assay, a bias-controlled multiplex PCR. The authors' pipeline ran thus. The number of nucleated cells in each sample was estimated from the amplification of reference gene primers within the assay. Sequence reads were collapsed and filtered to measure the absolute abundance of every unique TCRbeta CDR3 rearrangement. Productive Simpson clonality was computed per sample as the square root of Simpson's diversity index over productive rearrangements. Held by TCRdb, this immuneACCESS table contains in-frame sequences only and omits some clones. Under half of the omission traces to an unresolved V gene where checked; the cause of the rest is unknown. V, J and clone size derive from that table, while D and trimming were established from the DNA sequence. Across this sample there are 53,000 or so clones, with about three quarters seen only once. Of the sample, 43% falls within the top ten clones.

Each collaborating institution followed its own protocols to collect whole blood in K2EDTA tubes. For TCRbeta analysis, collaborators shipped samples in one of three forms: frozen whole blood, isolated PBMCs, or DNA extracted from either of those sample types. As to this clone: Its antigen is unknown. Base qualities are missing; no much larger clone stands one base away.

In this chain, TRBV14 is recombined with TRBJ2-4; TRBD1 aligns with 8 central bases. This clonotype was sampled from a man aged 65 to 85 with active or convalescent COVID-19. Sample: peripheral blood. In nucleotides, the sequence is TGTGCCAGCAGCCCGGTACGGACAGGGACAAGAAAAAACATTCAGTACTTC. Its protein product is CASSPVRTGTRKNIQYF.